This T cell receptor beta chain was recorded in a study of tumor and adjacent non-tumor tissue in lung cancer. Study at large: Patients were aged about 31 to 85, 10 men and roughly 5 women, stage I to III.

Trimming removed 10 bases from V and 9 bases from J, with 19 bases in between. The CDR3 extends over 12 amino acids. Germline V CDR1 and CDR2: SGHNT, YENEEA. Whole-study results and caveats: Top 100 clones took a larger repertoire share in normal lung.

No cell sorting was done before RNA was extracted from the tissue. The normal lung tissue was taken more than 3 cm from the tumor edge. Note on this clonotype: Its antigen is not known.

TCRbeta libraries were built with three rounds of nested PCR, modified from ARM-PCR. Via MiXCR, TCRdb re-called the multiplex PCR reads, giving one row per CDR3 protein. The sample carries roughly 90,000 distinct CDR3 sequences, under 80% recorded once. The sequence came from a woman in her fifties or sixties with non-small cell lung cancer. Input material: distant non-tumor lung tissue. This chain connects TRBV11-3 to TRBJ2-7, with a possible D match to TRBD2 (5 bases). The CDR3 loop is CANTRGNGVQYF. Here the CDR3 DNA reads TGTGCCAACACCCGGGGTAACGGCGTGCAGTACTTC.